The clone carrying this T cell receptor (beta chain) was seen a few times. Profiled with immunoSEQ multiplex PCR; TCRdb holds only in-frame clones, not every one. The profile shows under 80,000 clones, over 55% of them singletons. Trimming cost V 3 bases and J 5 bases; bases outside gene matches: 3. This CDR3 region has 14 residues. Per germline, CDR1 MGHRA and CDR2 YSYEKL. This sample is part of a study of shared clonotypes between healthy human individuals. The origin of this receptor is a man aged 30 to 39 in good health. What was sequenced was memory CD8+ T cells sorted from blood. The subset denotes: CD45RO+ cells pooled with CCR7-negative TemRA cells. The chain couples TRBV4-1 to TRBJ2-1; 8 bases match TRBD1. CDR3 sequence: CASSHGQGDNEQFF. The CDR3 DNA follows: TGCGCCAGCAGCCACGGACAGGGTGACAATGAGCAGTTCTTC.